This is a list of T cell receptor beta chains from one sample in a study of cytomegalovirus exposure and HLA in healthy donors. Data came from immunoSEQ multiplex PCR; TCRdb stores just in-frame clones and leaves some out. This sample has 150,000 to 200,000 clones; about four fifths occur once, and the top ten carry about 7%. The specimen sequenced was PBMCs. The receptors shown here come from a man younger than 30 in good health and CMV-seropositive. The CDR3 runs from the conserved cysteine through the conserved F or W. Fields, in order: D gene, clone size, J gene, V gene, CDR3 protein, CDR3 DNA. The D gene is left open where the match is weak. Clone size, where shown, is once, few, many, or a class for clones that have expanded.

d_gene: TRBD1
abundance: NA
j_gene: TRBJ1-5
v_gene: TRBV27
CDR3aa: CASSLRQGLDQPQHF
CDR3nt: TGTGCCAGCAGTTTAAGACAGGGTCTCGATCAGCCCCAGCATTTT

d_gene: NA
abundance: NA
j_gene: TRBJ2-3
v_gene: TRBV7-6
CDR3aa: CASSLSSAFGTDTQYF
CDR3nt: TGTGCCAGCAGCTTATCCAGCGCCTTCGGCACAGATACGCAGTATTTT

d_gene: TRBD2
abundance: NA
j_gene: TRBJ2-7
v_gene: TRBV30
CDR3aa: CAWSVSGGGEQYF
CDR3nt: TGTGCCTGGAGTGTATCGGGAGGGGGCGAGCAGTACTTC

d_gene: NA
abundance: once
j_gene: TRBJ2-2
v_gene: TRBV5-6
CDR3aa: CASSPGLGGTGELFF
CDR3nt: TGTGCCAGCAGCCCCGGACTGGGGGGCACCGGGGAGCTGTTTTTT

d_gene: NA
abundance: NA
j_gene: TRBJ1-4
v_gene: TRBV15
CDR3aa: CATSRTGGVGEKLFF
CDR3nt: TGTGCCACCAGCAGAACAGGTGGGGTGGGTGAAAAACTGTTTTTT

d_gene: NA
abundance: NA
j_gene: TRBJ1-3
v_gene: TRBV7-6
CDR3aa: CASSLGGGFSGNTIYF
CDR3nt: TGTGCCAGCAGCTTAGGTGGCGGTTTCTCTGGAAACACCATATATTTT

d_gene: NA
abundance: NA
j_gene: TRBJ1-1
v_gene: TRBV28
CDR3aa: CASSLLQTNTEAFF
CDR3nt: TGTGCCAGCAGTTTATTACAGACGAACACTGAAGCTTTCTTT

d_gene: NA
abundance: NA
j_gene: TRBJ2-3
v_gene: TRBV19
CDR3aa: CASSKPRLRGSTDTQYF
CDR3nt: TGTGCCAGTAGTAAACCTCGGTTAAGGGGAAGCACAGATACGCAGTATTTT

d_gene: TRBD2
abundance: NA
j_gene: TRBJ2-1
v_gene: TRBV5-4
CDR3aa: CASSLGVGLAGSSYNEQFF
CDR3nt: TGTGCCAGCAGCTTGGGGGTGGGACTAGCGGGGAGCTCCTACAATGAGCAGTTCTTC

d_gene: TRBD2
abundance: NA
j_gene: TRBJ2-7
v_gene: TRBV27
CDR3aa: CASTISGRALFLEQYF
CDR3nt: TGTGCCAGCACGATAAGCGGGAGGGCCCTTTTTCTTGAGCAGTACTTC

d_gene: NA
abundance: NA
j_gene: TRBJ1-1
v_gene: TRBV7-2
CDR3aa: CASSLGGPPNTEAFF
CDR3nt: TGTGCCAGCAGCTTAGGGGGGCCTCCGAACACTGAAGCTTTCTTT

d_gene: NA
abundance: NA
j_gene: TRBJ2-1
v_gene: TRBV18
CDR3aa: CASSPGVEQFF
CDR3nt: TGTGCCAGCTCACCCGGAGTTGAGCAGTTCTTC

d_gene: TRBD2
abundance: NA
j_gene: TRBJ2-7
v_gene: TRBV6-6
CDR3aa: CASSPLLALNSGEQYF
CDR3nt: TGTGCCAGCAGTCCCCTACTAGCGCTAAACTCGGGCGAGCAGTACTTC

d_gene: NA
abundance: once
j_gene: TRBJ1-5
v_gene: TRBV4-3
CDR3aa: CASSQDFPGEPQHF
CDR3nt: TGCGCCAGCAGCCAAGACTTCCCCGGAGAACCCCAGCATTTT

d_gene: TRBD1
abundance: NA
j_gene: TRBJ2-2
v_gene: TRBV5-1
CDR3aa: CASSLGDRGVGELFF
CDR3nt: TGCGCCAGCAGCTTGGGCGACAGGGGAGTCGGGGAGCTGTTTTTT

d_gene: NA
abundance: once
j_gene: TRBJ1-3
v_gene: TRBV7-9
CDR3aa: CASSLDVATIYF
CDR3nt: TGTGCCAGCAGCTTAGACGTGGCCACCATATATTTT

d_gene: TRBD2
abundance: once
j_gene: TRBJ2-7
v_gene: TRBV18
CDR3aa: CASSPGTSERWTYEQYF
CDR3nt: TGTGCCAGCTCCCCCGGGACTAGCGAGAGGTGGACCTACGAGCAGTACTTC

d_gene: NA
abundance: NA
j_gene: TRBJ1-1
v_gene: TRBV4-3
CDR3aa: CASSLDSAVNTEAFF
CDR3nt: TGCGCCAGCAGCCTAGATAGTGCTGTGAACACTGAAGCTTTCTTT

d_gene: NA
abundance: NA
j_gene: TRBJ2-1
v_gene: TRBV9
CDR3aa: CASSVGPARDEQFF
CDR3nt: TGTGCCAGCAGCGTAGGTCCGGCCAGGGATGAGCAGTTCTTC

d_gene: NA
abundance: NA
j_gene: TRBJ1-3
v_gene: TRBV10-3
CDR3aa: CAISESRLSGNTIYF
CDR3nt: TGTGCCATCAGTGAGTCGAGGCTCTCTGGAAACACCATATATTTT

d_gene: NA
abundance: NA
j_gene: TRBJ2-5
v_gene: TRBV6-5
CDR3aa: CASSPRDTLGETQYF
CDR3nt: TGTGCCAGCAGTCCCCGGGACACCCTTGGGGAGACCCAGTACTTC

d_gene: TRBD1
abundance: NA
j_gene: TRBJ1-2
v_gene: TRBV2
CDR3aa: CASHREGASGYTF
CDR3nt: TGTGCCAGCCACCGGGAGGGGGCGAGCGGCTACACCTTC

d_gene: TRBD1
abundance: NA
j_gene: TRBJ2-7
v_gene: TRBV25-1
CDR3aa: CASSEAGTGEYEQYF
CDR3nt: TGTGCCAGCAGTGAGGCCGGGACAGGAGAGTACGAGCAGTACTTC

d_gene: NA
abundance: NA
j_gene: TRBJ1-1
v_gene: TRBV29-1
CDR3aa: CSGGPITEAFF
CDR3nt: TGCAGCGGGGGGCCGATCACTGAAGCTTTCTTT

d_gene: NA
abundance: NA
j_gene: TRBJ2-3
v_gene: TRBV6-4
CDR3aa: CASSMDQGDTQYF
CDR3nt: TGTGCCAGCAGCATGGACCAGGGAGATACGCAGTATTTT

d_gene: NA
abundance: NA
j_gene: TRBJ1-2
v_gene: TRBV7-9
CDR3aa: CASSLDLRFYGYTF
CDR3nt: TGTGCCAGCAGCTTAGACCTTCGGTTTTATGGCTACACCTTC

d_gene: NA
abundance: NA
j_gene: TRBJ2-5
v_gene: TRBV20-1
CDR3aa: CSASSQETQYF
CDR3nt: TGCAGTGCTAGCAGCCAAGAGACCCAGTACTTC

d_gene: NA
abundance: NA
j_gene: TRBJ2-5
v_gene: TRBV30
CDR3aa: CAWSSGGGETQYF
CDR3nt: TGTGCCTGGAGTAGTGGCGGGGGCGAGACCCAGTACTTC

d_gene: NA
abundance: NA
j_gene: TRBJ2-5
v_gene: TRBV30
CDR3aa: CAWTDVTSGRGQETQYF
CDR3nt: TGTGCCTGGACAGACGTAACTAGTGGACGGGGGCAAGAGACCCAGTACTTC

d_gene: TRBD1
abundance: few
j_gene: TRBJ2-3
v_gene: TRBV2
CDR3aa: CASSGQGWGSTDTQYF
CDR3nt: TGTGCCAGCAGTGGACAGGGGTGGGGATCGACAGATACGCAGTATTTT

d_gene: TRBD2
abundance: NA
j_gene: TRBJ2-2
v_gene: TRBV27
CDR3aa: CASSYKIAGSNTGELFF
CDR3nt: TGTGCCAGCAGTTACAAGATAGCGGGTTCGAACACCGGGGAGCTGTTTTTT

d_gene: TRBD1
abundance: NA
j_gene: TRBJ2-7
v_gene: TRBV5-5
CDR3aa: CASSPRTGNYEQYF
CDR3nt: TGTGCCAGCAGCCCGCGGACAGGGAACTACGAGCAGTACTTC

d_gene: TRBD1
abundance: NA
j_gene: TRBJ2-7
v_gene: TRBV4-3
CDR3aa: CASSQDEGAWEQYF
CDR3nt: TGCGCCAGCAGCCAAGATGAGGGGGCGTGGGAGCAGTACTTC

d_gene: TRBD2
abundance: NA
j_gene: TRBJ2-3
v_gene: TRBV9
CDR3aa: CASSAMGGIGTDTQYF
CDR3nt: TGTGCCAGCAGCGCCATGGGGGGGATAGGCACAGATACGCAGTATTTT

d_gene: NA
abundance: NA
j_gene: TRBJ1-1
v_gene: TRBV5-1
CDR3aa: CATSEMIDTEAFF
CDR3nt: TGCGCCACCTCGGAGATGATTGACACTGAAGCTTTCTTT

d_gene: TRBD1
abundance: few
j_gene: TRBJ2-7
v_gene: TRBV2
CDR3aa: CASSRDSYEQYF
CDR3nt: TGTGCCAGCAGTAGGGACAGCTACGAGCAGTACTTC

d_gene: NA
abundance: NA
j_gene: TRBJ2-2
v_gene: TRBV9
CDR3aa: CASSVEGVARRNTGELFF
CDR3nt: TGTGCCAGCAGCGTAGAGGGGGTGGCTAGGAGGAACACCGGGGAGCTGTTTTTT

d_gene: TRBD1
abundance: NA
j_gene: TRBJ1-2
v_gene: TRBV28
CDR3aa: CATMQGEAGYTF
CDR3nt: TGTGCCACCATGCAGGGGGAGGCTGGCTACACCTTC

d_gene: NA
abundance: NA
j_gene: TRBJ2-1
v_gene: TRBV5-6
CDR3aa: CASSLSPAYNEQFF
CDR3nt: TGTGCCAGCAGCTTATCCCCGGCCTACAATGAGCAGTTCTTC